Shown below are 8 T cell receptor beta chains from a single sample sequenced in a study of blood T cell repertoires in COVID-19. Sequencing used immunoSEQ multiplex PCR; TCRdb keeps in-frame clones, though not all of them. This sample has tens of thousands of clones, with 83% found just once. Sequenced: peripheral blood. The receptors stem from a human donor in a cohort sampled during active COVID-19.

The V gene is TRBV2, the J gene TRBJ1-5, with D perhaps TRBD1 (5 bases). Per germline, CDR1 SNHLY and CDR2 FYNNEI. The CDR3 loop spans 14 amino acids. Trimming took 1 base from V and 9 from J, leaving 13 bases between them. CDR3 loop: CASSEGRSGGPQHF. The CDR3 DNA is TGTGCCAGCAGTGAAGGGCGCTCCGGGGGGCCCCAGCATTTT.

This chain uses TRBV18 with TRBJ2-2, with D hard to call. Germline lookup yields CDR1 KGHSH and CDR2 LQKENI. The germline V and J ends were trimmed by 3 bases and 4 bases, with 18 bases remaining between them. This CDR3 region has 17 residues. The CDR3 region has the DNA TGTGCCAGCTCACCCCAAAAAGCGAGAGAGGTCACCGGGGAGCTGTTTTTT. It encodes CASSPQKAREVTGELFF. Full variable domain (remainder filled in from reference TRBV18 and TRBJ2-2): NAGVMQNPRHLVRRRGQEARLRCSPMKGHSHVYWYRQLPEEGLKFMVYLQKENIIDESGMPKERFSAEFPKEGPSILRIQQVVRGDSAAYFCASSPQKAREVTGELFFGEGSRLTVL.

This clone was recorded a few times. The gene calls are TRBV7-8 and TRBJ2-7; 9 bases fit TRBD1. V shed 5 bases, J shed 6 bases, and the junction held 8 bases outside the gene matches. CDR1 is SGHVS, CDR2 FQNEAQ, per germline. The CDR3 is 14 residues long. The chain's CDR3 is CASSARTGDVEQYF. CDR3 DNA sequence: TGTGCCAGCAGCGCCCGGACAGGGGATGTCGAGCAGTACTTC.

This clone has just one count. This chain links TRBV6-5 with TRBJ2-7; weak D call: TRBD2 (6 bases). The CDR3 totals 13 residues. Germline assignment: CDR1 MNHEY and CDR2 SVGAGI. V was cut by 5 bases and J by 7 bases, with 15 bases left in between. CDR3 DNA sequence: TGTGCCAGCAGTCAGTTCCCGCGGGGTGAGCAGTACTTC. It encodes CASSQFPRGEQYF.

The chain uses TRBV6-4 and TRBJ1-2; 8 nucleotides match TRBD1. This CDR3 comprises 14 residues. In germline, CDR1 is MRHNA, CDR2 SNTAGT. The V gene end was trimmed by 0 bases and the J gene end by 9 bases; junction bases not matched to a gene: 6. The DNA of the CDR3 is TGTGCCAGCAGTGACTCGACAGGGGAAGGTAGCTACACCTTC. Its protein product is CASSDSTGEGSYTF.

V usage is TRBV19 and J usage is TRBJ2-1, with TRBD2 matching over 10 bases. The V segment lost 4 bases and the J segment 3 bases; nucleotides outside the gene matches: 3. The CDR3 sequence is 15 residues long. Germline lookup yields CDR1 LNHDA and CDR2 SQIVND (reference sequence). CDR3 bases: TGTGCCAGTAGTACTAGCGGGAGTGTCTACAATGAGCAGTTCTTC. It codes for CASSTSGSVYNEQFF.

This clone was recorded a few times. The CDR3 DNA reads TGTGCCAGCAGTTCCGGGACAGGGAAAGGAAACACCATATATTTT. Its protein product is CASSSGTGKGNTIYF. The chain uses TRBV7-2 and TRBJ1-3; 9 bases align to TRBD1. V dropped 6 bases and J dropped 4; count of bases not matched to a gene: 7. This CDR3 spans 15 amino acids. Germline CDR1 and CDR2: SGHTA and FQGNSA.

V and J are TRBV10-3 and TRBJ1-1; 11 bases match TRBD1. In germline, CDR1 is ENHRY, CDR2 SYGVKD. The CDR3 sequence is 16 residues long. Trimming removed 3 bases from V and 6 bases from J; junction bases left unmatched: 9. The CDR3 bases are TGTGCCATCAGTGAATCCGGGACAGGGGGTATGTCTGAAGCTTTCTTT. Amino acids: CAISESGTGGMSEAFF.